These T cell receptor beta chains were read from a single sample in a study of response to subunit inactivated influenza vaccine. Each CDR3 protein is one row after TCRdb ran MiXCR on the RT-PCR reads. The sample holds around 200,000 distinct CDR3 sequences, 13% to 15% seen once. The sample was CD8+ T cells sorted from PBMCs, taken around 5 days after vaccination. Source of these receptors: a man aged 45-65 years who received an inactivated influenza vaccine. Both conserved end residues are part of each CDR3. D genes are given only for firm matches. Clone size is shown for a subset of rows, as once, few, many or a class of expanded clone.

>16|TRBV9|TRBJ2-5|NA|TRBD2
CASSPGLAGDQETQYF
TGTGCCAGCAGCCCCGGACTAGCGGGAGACCAAGAGACCCAGTACTTC
>13|TRBV7-9|TRBJ1-1|NA|NA
CASGGVGSTEAFF
TGTGCCAGCGGAGGCGTGGGGAGCACTGAAGCTTTCTTT
>15|TRBV4-3|TRBJ2-4|few|TRBD1
CASSPTGGTGNIQYF
TGCGCCAGCAGCCCTACAGGGGGGACCGGAAACATTCAGTACTTC
>14|TRBV10-3|TRBJ2-3|few|NA
CAISRQSSTDTQYF
TGTGCCATCAGCCGTCAGAGTAGCACAGATACGCAGTATTTT
>14|TRBV11-1|TRBJ2-7|few|NA
CASSAGPSSYEQYF
TGTGCCAGCAGCGCTGGACCGAGCTCCTACGAGCAGTACTTC
>15|TRBV5-8|TRBJ1-1|NA|NA
CASSSRVGWGTEAFF
TGTGCCAGCAGCTCCCGGGTTGGGTGGGGCACTGAAGCTTTCTTT
>15|TRBV7-8|TRBJ2-1|few|NA
CASSQEGGIYNEQFF
TGTGCCAGCAGCCAGGAGGGCGGGATTTACAATGAGCAGTTCTTC
>12|TRBV9|TRBJ1-1|few|NA
CASSPDATEAFF
TGTGCCAGCAGCCCAGACGCCACTGAAGCTTTCTTT
>11|TRBV2|TRBJ2-5|few|NA
CASSTVETQYF
TGTGCCAGCAGTACGGTAGAGACCCAGTACTTC
>10|TRBV5-1|TRBJ2-7|many|NA
CASSGGEQYF
TGCGCCAGCAGCGGAGGCGAGCAGTACTTC
>19|TRBV5-1|TRBJ2-2|many|TRBD2
CASSLYPQSSGDDTGELFF
TGCGCCAGCAGCTTGTACCCCCAAAGTAGCGGGGACGACACCGGGGAGCTGTTTTTT
>13|TRBV3-1|TRBJ2-1|many|TRBD1
CASSQGQYNEQFF
TGTGCCAGCAGCCAGGGACAGTACAATGAGCAGTTCTTC
>18|TRBV5-6|TRBJ2-5|NA|NA
CASSSLGRPTEFQETQYF
TGTGCCAGCAGCTCCTTGGGGCGTCCGACGGAGTTTCAAGAGACCCAGTACTTC
>13|TRBV10-3|TRBJ2-1|NA|TRBD1
CAISGTGDNEQFF
TGTGCCATCAGTGGAACAGGGGACAATGAGCAGTTCTTC
>15|TRBV7-2|TRBJ2-1|once|TRBD2
CASSGGLAGRNEQFF
TGTGCCAGCAGCGGGGGACTAGCGGGAAGGAATGAGCAGTTCTTC
>16|TRBV5-4|TRBJ2-3|NA|TRBD2
CASSLGLAGDTDTQYF
TGTGCCAGCAGCTTGGGGCTAGCGGGAGACACAGATACGCAGTATTTT
>16|TRBV12-3/TRBV12-4|TRBJ1-2|few|NA
CASSTSLGDPNYGYTF
TGTGCCAGCAGTACCTCCCTCGGTGACCCTAACTATGGCTACACCTTC
>11|TRBV29-1|TRBJ2-5|NA|NA
CSVVWWETQYF
TGCAGCGTTGTGTGGTGGGAGACCCAGTACTTC
>14|TRBV28|TRBJ2-7|few|NA
CASSPDRIDYEQYF
TGTGCCAGCAGTCCCGACAGGATCGACTACGAGCAGTACTTC
>13|TRBV13|TRBJ2-3|many|NA
CASSLTSTDTQYF
TGTGCCAGCAGCTTAACTAGCACAGATACGCAGTATTTT
>15|TRBV5-1|TRBJ2-7|NA|NA
CASSTWDASDYEQYF
TGCGCCAGCAGCACCTGGGACGCCTCAGACTACGAGCAGTACTTC
>17|TRBV4-2|TRBJ2-6|NA|TRBD1
CASSQEDRVSGANVLTF
TGTGCCAGCAGCCAAGAGGACAGGGTGTCTGGGGCCAACGTCCTGACTTTC
>13|TRBV25-1|TRBJ2-1|NA|NA
CASSEPGYTEQFF
TGTGCCAGCAGTGAGCCCGGGTACACCGAGCAGTTCTTC
>14|TRBV11-2|TRBJ2-4|NA|TRBD1
CASSPGDRRNIQYF
TGTGCCAGCAGCCCCGGGGACAGAAGAAACATTCAGTACTTC
>12|TRBV28|TRBJ2-7|many|NA
CASSFPSYEQYF
TGTGCCAGCTCATTTCCCTCCTACGAGCAGTACTTC
>16|TRBV4-3|TRBJ2-2|many|TRBD2
CASSQDQAGGSGELFF
TGCGCCAGCAGCCAAGATCAAGCGGGAGGGTCCGGGGAGCTGTTTTTT
>16|TRBV29-1|TRBJ2-2|few|TRBD2
CSARRSSGTNTGELFF
TGCAGCGCCCGGCGGTCTAGCGGGACGAACACCGGGGAGCTGTTTTTT
>15|TRBV6-5|TRBJ2-3|few|NA
CASSYLEGNTDTQYF
TGTGCCAGCAGTTACCTAGAGGGGAACACAGATACGCAGTATTTT
>15|TRBV7-9|TRBJ2-5|NA|NA
CASSSSDRPQETQYF
TGTGCCAGCAGCTCCAGCGACAGACCCCAAGAGACCCAGTACTTC
>15|TRBV7-2|TRBJ2-7|few|NA
CASSLDNPGLYEQYF
TGTGCCAGCAGCTTAGATAATCCGGGGCTCTACGAGCAGTACTTC
>15|TRBV5-6|TRBJ2-4|NA|NA
CASSQDPMEMNIQYF
TGTGCCAGCAGTCAGGACCCAATGGAGATGAACATTCAGTACTTC
>15|TRBV28|TRBJ1-2|NA|NA
CASSLGRRPRRGYTF
TGTGCCAGCAGTTTAGGTCGCCGTCCCCGAAGGGGCTACACCTTC
>12|TRBV29-1|TRBJ2-7|NA|NA
CSVVTGLNEQYF
TGCAGCGTTGTGACAGGTTTGAACGAGCAGTACTTC
>13|TRBV6-2/TRBV6-3|TRBJ1-1|NA|NA
CASREYVNTEAFF
TGTGCCAGCAGAGAATATGTGAACACTGAAGCTTTCTTT
>13|TRBV27|TRBJ2-7|NA|TRBD1
CASSSTGGYEQYF
TGTGCCAGCAGTTCGACAGGGGGGTACGAGCAGTACTTC
>14|TRBV10-2|TRBJ2-1|NA|NA
CASSAGNSYNEQFF
TGCGCCAGCAGTGCCGGCAACTCCTACAATGAGCAGTTCTTC
>13|TRBV15|TRBJ1-2|NA|NA
CATRGFQGDGYTF
TGTGCCACCAGGGGATTTCAGGGTGATGGCTACACCTTC
>15|TRBV11-1|TRBJ2-7|NA|NA
CASIPGLGRNYEQYF
TGTGCCAGCATACCCGGTTTGGGGAGGAACTACGAGCAGTACTTC
>16|TRBV29-1|TRBJ2-1|NA|TRBD2
CSVEGFQLADYNEQFF
TGCAGCGTTGAAGGTTTTCAACTAGCGGATTACAATGAGCAGTTCTTC
>16|TRBV2|TRBJ2-2|few|NA
CASSEVAQGFPGELFF
TGTGCCAGCAGTGAAGTTGCCCAGGGCTTCCCCGGGGAGCTGTTTTTT
>12|TRBV12-3/TRBV12-4|TRBJ1-3|few|NA
CASSLRYDTIYF
TGTGCCAGCAGTTTAAGATATGACACCATATATTTT
>15|TRBV29-1|TRBJ2-2|few|NA
CSVGTGTQNTGELFF
TGCAGCGTTGGGACCGGGACACAGAACACCGGGGAGCTGTTTTTT
>14|TRBV6-1|TRBJ1-2|many|NA
CATIIPGGRGGYTF
TGTGCAACGATTATTCCGGGGGGGCGTGGTGGCTACACCTTC
>15|TRBV28|TRBJ1-5|NA|NA
CASSPTDYSNQPQHF
TGTGCCAGCAGTCCGACAGATTATAGCAATCAGCCCCAGCATTTT
>17|TRBV4-3|TRBJ2-3|few|NA
CASSQDPAGTLTDTQYF
TGCGCCAGCAGCCAAGATCCTGCAGGGACTCTCACAGATACGCAGTATTTT
>14|TRBV11-2|TRBJ2-7|few|NA
CASSLGHSYYEQYF
TGTGCCAGCAGCCTAGGACACAGCTACTACGAGCAGTACTTC
>15|TRBV11-2|TRBJ2-2|many|TRBD2
CASRSLRGGTGELFF
TGTGCCAGCAGATCGCTACGGGGGGGCACCGGGGAGCTGTTTTTT
>17|TRBV4-3|TRBJ2-1|few|NA
CASSQGSGDGPYNEQFF
TGCGCCAGCAGCCAAGGATCGGGGGATGGTCCTTACAATGAGCAGTTCTTC
>16|TRBV5-1|TRBJ1-1|few|NA
CASSSLPITENTEAFF
TGCGCCAGCAGCTCCCTACCGATCACTGAGAACACTGAAGCTTTCTTT
>13|TRBV12-3/TRBV12-4|TRBJ1-2|NA|NA
CASSPSKTYGYTF
TGTGCCAGCAGCCCGAGTAAGACCTATGGCTACACCTTC
>14|TRBV5-1|TRBJ2-7|many|TRBD2
CASSFTGGTYEQYF
TGCGCCAGCAGCTTTACCGGGGGGACCTACGAGCAGTACTTC
>14|TRBV29-1|TRBJ1-4|NA|NA
CSVEDLQANEKLFF
TGCAGCGTTGAAGATCTACAGGCGAATGAAAAACTGTTTTTT
>14|TRBV20-1|TRBJ2-1|NA|TRBD2
CSASEQRGIREQFF
TGCAGTGCTAGTGAACAGCGGGGAATAAGGGAGCAGTTCTTC
>16|TRBV5-6|TRBJ2-1|few|NA
CASSVGLWEHYNEQFF
TGTGCCAGCAGCGTTGGCCTTTGGGAGCATTACAATGAGCAGTTCTTC